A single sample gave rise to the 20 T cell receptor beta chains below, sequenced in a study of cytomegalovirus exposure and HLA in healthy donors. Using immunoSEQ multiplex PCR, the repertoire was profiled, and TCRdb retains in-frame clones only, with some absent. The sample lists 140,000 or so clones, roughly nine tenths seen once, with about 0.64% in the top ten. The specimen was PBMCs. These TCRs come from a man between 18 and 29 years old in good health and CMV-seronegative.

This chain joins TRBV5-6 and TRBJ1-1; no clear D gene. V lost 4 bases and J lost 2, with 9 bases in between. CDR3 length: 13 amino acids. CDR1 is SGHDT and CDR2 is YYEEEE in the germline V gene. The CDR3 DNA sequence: TGTGCCAGCAGCCCCCGTGTAAACACTGAAGCTTTCTTT. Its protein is CASSPRVNTEAFF. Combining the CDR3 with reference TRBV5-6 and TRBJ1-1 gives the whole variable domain DAGVTQSPTHLIKTRGQQVTLRCSPKSGHDTVSWYQQALGQGPQFIFQYYEEEERQRGNFPDRFSGHQFPNYSSELNVNALLLGDSALYLCASSPRVNTEAFFGQGTRLTVV.

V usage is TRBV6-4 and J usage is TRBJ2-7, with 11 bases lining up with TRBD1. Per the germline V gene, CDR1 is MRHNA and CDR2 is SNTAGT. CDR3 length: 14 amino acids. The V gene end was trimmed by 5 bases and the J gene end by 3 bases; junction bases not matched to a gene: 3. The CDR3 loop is CASSPGQGGYEQYF. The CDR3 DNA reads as TGTGCCAGCAGTCCGGGACAGGGGGGCTACGAGCAGTACTTC.

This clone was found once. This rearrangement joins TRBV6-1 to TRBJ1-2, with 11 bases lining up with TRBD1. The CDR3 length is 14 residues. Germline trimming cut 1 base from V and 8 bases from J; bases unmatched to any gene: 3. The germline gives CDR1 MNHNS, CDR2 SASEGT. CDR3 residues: CASSEGDRGYGYTF. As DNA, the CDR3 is TGTGCCAGCAGTGAAGGGGACAGGGGGTACGGCTACACCTTC.

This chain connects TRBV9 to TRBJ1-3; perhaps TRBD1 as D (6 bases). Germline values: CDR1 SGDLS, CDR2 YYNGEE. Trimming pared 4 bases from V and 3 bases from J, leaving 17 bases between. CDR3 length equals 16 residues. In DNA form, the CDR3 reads TGTGCCAGCAGCTCCCACTGGACAGTAAGTGGAAACACCATATATTTT. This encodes CASSSHWTVSGNTIYF.

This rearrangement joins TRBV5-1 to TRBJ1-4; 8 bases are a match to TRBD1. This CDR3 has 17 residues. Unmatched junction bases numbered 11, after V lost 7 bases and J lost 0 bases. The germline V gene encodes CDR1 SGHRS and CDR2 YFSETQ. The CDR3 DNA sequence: TGCGCCAGCGGCTGGGACAGGATGGGAGCAACTAATGAAAAACTGTTTTTT. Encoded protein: CASGWDRMGATNEKLFF.

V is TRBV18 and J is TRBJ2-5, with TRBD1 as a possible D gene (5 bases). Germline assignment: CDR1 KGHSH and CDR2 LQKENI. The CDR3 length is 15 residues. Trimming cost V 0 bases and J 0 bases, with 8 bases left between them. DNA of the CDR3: TGTGCCAGCTCACCACCGACAGCGTACCAAGAGACCCAGTACTTC. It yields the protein CASSPPTAYQETQYF.

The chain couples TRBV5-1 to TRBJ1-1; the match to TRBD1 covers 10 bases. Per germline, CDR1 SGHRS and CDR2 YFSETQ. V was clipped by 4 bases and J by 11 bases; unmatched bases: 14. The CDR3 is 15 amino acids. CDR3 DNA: TGCGCCAGCAGCGCTATGACAGGGGGCTCTAATCCGGCTTTCTTT. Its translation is CASSAMTGGSNPAFF.

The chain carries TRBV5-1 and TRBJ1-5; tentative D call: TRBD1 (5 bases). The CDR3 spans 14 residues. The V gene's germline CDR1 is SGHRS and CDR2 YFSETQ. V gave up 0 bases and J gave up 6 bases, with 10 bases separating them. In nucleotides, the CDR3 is TGCGCCAGCAGCTTGGCGGGGGGTGGTCAGCCCCAGCATTTT. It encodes CASSLAGGGQPQHF. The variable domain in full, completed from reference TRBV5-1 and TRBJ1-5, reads KAGVTQTPRYLIKTRGQQVTLSCSPISGHRSVSWYQQTPGQGLQFLFEYFSETQRNKGNFPGRFSGRQFSNSRSEMNVSTLELGDSALYLCASSLAGGGQPQHFGDGTRLSIL.

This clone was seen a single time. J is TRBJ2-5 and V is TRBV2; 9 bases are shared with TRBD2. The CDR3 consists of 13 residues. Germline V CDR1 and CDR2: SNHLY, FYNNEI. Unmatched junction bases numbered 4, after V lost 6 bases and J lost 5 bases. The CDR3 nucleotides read TGTGCCAGCAGGGGACTAGCTGGGGAGACCCAGTACTTC. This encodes CASRGLAGETQYF.

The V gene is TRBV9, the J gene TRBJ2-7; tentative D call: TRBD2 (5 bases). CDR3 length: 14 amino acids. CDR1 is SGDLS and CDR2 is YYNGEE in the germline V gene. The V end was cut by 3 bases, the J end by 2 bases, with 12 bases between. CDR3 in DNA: TGTGCCAGCAGCGCCCAAGGGAGAACCTACGAGCAGTACTTC. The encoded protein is CASSAQGRTYEQYF.

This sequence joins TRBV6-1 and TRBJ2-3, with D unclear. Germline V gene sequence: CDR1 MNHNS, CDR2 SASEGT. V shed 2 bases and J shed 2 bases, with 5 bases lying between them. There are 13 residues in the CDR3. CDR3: CASSEHYTDTQYF. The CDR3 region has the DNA TGTGCCAGCAGTGAACACTACACAGATACGCAGTATTTT.

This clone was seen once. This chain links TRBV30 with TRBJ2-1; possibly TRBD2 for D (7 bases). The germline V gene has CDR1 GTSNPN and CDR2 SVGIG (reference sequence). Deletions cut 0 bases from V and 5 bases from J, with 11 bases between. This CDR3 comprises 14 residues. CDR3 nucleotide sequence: TGTGCCTGGAGTGTGGGGGGGGCAAACAATGAGCAGTTCTTC. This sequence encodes CAWSVGGANNEQFF. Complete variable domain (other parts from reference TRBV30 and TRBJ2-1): SQTIHQWPATLVQPVGSPLSLECTVEGTSNPNLYWYRQAAGRGLQLLFYSVGIGQISSEVPQNLSASRPQDRQFILSSKKLLLSDSGFYLCAWSVGGANNEQFFGPGTRLTVL.

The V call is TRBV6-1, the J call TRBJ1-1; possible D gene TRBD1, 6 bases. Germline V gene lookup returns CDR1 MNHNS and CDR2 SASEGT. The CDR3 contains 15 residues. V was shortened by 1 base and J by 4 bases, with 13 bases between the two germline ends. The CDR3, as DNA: TGTGCCAGCAGTGAAGGGCGCAGGGGAACCACTGAAGCTTTCTTT. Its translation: CASSEGRRGTTEAFF.

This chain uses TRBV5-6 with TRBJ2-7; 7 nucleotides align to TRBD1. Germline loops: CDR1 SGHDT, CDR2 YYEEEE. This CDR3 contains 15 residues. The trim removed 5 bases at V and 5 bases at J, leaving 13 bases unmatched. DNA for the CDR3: TGTGCCAGCAGTTATAGACAGGGCTATGGAGACGAGCAGTACGTC. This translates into CASSYRQGYGDEQYV.

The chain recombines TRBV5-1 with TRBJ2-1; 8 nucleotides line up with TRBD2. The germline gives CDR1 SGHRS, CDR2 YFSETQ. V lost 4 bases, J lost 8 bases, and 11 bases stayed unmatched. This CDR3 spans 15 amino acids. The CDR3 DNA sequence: TGCGCCAGCAGCGCGGTCACTAGCGGAGATTATGAGCAGTTCTTC. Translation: CASSAVTSGDYEQFF. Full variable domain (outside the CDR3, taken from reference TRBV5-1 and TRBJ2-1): KAGVTQTPRYLIKTRGQQVTLSCSPISGHRSVSWYQQTPGQGLQFLFEYFSETQRNKGNFPGRFSGRQFSNSRSEMNVSTLELGDSALYLCASSAVTSGDYEQFFGPGTRLTVL.

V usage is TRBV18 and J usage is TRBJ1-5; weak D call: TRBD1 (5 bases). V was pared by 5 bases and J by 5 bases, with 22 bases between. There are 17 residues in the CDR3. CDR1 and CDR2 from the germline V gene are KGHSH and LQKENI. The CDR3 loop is CASSSYLPQGDDQPQHF. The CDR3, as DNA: TGTGCCAGCTCATCCTACCTCCCTCAGGGTGATGATCAGCCCCAGCATTTT.

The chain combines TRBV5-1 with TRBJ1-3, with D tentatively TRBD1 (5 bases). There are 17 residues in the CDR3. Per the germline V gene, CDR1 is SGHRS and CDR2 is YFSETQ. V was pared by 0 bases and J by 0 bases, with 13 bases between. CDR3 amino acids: CASSLAVGAPSGNTIYF. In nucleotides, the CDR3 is TGCGCCAGCAGCTTGGCCGTAGGGGCCCCCTCTGGAAACACCATATATTTT.

As DNA, the CDR3 is TGTGCCAGCAGCCCACTTAGCGGGGGTAGCTCCTACAATGAGCAGTTCTTC. Residues: CASSPLSGGSSYNEQFF. V and J are TRBV4-2 and TRBJ2-1; 9 positions agree with TRBD2. The CDR3 has 17 amino acids. The V gene end was trimmed by 4 bases and the J gene end by 0 bases; junction bases not matched to a gene: 7. Germline V gene data show CDR1 as LGHNA and CDR2 as YNFKEQ.

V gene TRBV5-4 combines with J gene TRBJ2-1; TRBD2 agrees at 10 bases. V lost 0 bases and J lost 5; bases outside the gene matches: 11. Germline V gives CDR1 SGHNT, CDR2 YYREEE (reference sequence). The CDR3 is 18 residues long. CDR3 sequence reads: CASSLALLLAGAHNEQFF. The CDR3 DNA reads TGTGCCAGCAGCTTGGCCCTCCTTCTAGCGGGAGCACACAATGAGCAGTTCTTC.

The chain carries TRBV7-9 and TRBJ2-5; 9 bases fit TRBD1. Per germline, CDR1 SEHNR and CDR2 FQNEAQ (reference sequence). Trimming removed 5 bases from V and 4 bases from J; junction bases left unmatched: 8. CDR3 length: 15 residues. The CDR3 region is CASSQADRGVETQYF. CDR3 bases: TGTGCCAGCAGCCAGGCGGACAGGGGTGTAGAGACCCAGTACTTC.